This is a list of T cell receptor beta chains from one sample in a study of STAT3 mutations in large granular lymphocyte leukemia. The method was immunoSEQ multiplex PCR; TCRdb's version includes in-frame clones alone and lacks a portion of them. In the table there are around 39,000 clones, approximately 91% of which are singletons. The specimen was PBMCs. Receptors were obtained from a human donor with T large granular lymphocyte leukemia. Some clones in this sample may be carry-over from other donors' samples. The CDR3 runs from the conserved cysteine through the conserved F or W. The D gene is left open where the match is weak. Size is stated for part of the rows, as once, few or many counts, or as a class when the clone is expanded.

v_call	j_call	d_call	clone_size	cdr3_nt	cdr3_aa
TRBV5-6	TRBJ2-5	NA	NA	TGTGCCAGCAGCTTGAACGGGCCTTCGATCCAAGAGACCCAGTACTTC	CASSLNGPSIQETQYF
TRBV5-1	TRBJ1-1	NA	NA	TGCGCCAGCAGCTTGGTTACGACCGGGGTAGGGACTGAAGCTTTCTTT	CASSLVTTGVGTEAFF
TRBV5-1	TRBJ1-1	NA	NA	TGCGCCAGCAGCTCCTCAGGGGAGAACACTGAAGCTTTCTTT	CASSSSGENTEAFF
TRBV7-9	TRBJ2-5	NA	NA	TGTGCCAGCAGCCCACCCTCGGGGTCGGCTCTGGAGACCCAGTACTTC	CASSPPSGSALETQYF
TRBV14	TRBJ2-7	NA	NA	TGTGCCAGCAGTGTTGGGCCTGGGGGGTACGAGCAGTACTTC	CASSVGPGGYEQYF
TRBV10-2	TRBJ2-7	TRBD1	NA	TGCGCCAGCAGACGACAGGGGGGGGACGAGCAGTACTTC	CASRRQGGDEQYF
TRBV14	TRBJ1-2	NA	NA	TGTGCCAGCAGCAAAACCGGACCCCCCGGCTATGGCTACACCTTC	CASSKTGPPGYGYTF
TRBV6-5	TRBJ2-5	TRBD1	NA	TGTGCCAGCAGACCGGGACAGTGGGAGACCCAGTACTTC	CASRPGQWETQYF
TRBV7-9	TRBJ1-1	NA	NA	TGTGCCAGCAGCTTAGTGAGAGGGAACACTGAAGCTTTCTTT	CASSLVRGNTEAFF
TRBV28	TRBJ1-5	TRBD1	NA	TGTGCCAGCAGGCCCCCCGGGACAGGGAGAATCCGGCTCAATCAGCCCCAGCATTTT	CASRPPGTGRIRLNQPQHF
TRBV4-3	TRBJ1-1	NA	NA	TGCGCCAGCAGCCAAGATTCCTCCCTCCCGGGGCTGGACACTGAAGCTTTCTTT	CASSQDSSLPGLDTEAFF
TRBV5-1	TRBJ1-5	NA	few	TGCGCCAGCAGCTTGGTGGGAGGGATCAATCAGCCCCAGCATTTT	CASSLVGGINQPQHF
TRBV25-1	TRBJ2-5	TRBD2	NA	TGTGCCAGCAGTGGTAGCGGGGGGGACCGGACCCAGTACTTC	CASSGSGGDRTQYF
TRBV18	TRBJ1-2	NA	NA	TGTGCCAGCTCACCCCCCCGGAGCTTCGCTGCTGGCTACACCTTC	CASSPPRSFAAGYTF